The 32 T cell receptor beta chains presented below share a single source sample, sequenced in a study of T cells in Graves' hyperthyroidism and ophthalmopathy. TCR beta CDR3 regions were amplified from RNA transcripts. TCR CDR3 regions were first amplified by RT-PCR with HTBI primers. MiXCR, run by TCRdb on the multiplex PCR reads, gives a single entry per CDR3 protein. The sample records about 620,000 distinct CDR3 sequences, around 15% being singletons. Sequenced input: blood. All receptors come from a woman aged 25 to 45 with Graves' hyperthyroidism.

The chain has TRBV14 and TRBJ2-2, with D tentatively TRBD1 (5 bases). Germline V gene sequence: CDR1 SGHDN, CDR2 FVKESK. CDR3 size: 18 residues. Trimming shortened V by 1 base and J by 6 bases, and 21 bases separated the two germline ends. CDR3 in DNA: TGTGCCAGCAGCCAAGCAGGGCCTGGGAATTTCCGGGCCGGGGAGCTGTTTTTT. It encodes CASSQAGPGNFRAGELFF.

This clonotype was detected only a few times. A much larger clone is a single base away; this may be a read error. This rearrangement joins TRBV6-5 to TRBJ1-5; D possibly corresponds to TRBD1 (5 bases). The CDR3 has 15 residues. Per germline, CDR1 MNHEY and CDR2 SVGAGI. V shed 3 bases and J shed 3 bases, with 12 bases lying between them. The CDR3 nucleotides read TGTGCCAGCAGTTATGGCGGGGGAGACAATCAGCCCCAGCATTTT. This sequence encodes CASSYGGGDNQPQHF.

The gene calls are TRBV6-1 and TRBJ2-3; tentatively, D is TRBD1 (6 bases). CDR3 length: 17 amino acids. CDR1 is MNHNS and CDR2 is SASEGT in the germline V gene. Trimming shortened V by 11 bases and J by 0 bases, and 24 bases separated the two germline ends. CDR3 sequence: CARTEALGTFSTDTQYF. The CDR3 bases are TGTGCCCGCACTGAAGCGCTTGGGACATTTAGCACAGATACGCAGTATTTT.

The chain combines TRBV27 with TRBJ1-4; weak D call: TRBD1 (6 bases). The CDR3 spans 14 residues. Between the trimmed V and J ends, which lost 8 bases and 4 bases, there was a span of 14 bases. Germline CDR1 and CDR2: MNHEY and SMNVEV (reference sequence). CDR3 loop: CASGRGTDNEKLFF. As DNA, the CDR3 is TGTGCCAGCGGAAGGGGGACTGATAATGAAAAACTGTTTTTT.

The rearrangement links TRBV4-1 to TRBJ2-3; D may be TRBD2 (6 bases). The V end was cut by 7 bases, the J end by 1 base, with 18 bases between. This CDR3 has 16 amino acids. The germline CDR1 and CDR2 sequences are MGHRA and YSYEKL. CDR3 amino acids: CASTLKVWEGTDTQYF. The CDR3 DNA reads as TGCGCCAGCACCCTCAAGGTTTGGGAGGGCACAGATACGCAGTATTTT.

This clonotype was seen ten or more times. The J gene is TRBJ2-7, the V gene TRBV6-2 or TRBV6-3; weak D call: TRBD2 (6 bases). This CDR3 region has 15 residues. V lost 5 bases and J lost 6, with 20 bases in between. Germline lookup yields CDR1 MNHEY and CDR2 SVGEGT. This CDR3 reads CASSPFGGSGGEQYF. DNA of the CDR3: TGTGCCAGCAGTCCTTTCGGGGGTAGCGGTGGCGAGCAGTACTTC.

This clonotype has a handful of counts. The V gene is TRBV19, the J gene TRBJ1-1; 7 bases align to TRBD1. The germline gives CDR1 LNHDA, CDR2 SQIVND (reference sequence). After removal of 10 bases from V and 4 bases from J, the junction contained 6 bases not matched to a gene. The CDR3 covers 12 residues. The CDR3 reads CATRQGRTEAFF. The CDR3 nucleotides are TGTGCCACTCGACAGGGTCGCACTGAAGCTTTCTTT.

The chain couples TRBV27 to TRBJ2-3; 7 bases fit TRBD1. The length of the CDR3 is 17 residues. Germline V lookup: CDR1 MNHEY, CDR2 SMNVEV (reference sequence). V lost 4 bases and J lost 8; bases outside the gene matches: 18. CDR3 DNA: TGTGCCAGCAGTTCGCGACAGGGTACCCCCCACATAGGTACGCAGTATTTT. It specifies CASSSRQGTPHIGTQYF.

The V gene is TRBV2, the J gene TRBJ2-7; no definite D call. CDR3 length equals 15 residues. V lost 1 base and J lost 0, with 10 bases in between. Germline V CDR1 and CDR2: SNHLY, FYNNEI. The CDR3 here is CASSEVSLLSYEQYF. The DNA of the CDR3 is TGTGCCAGCAGTGAAGTCTCCCTCCTCTCCTACGAGCAGTACTTC.

This clonotype was found many times. This chain links TRBV7-3 with TRBJ2-3; D gene ambiguous. Germline CDR1 SGHTA, CDR2 FQGTGA. Trimming removed 4 bases from V and 4 bases from J, with 9 bases in between. The CDR3 consists of 13 residues. CDR3 amino acids: CASSSSPADTQYF. CDR3 nucleotide sequence: TGTGCCAGCAGCTCCTCACCGGCAGATACGCAGTATTTT.

This clonotype was seen more than once but under ten times. It may be a read error: a sequence one base away is much more abundant. The chain is built from TRBV7-2 and TRBJ1-5; 7 bases are a match to TRBD1. V shed 5 bases and J 0 bases; nucleotides not matched to a gene: 7. There are 16 residues in the CDR3. Looked up from germline, CDR1 is SGHTA and CDR2 is FQGNSA. The CDR3: CASSRQGGGSNQPQHF. CDR3 nucleotide sequence: TGTGCCAGCAGCCGGCAGGGGGGCGGTAGCAATCAGCCCCAGCATTTT.

This clonotype came up a few times. The gene calls are TRBV5-1 and TRBJ1-2; no firm D call. Trimming took off 5 bases at V and 7 bases at J, with 12 bases between the two ends. The germline CDR1 and CDR2 sequences are SGHRS and YFSETQ. The CDR3 runs to 12 residues. The CDR3 loop is CASRTRAFGYTF. In nucleotides, the CDR3 is TGCGCCAGCAGAACGCGGGCCTTTGGCTACACCTTC.

This clonotype was found many times. The chain couples TRBV11-2 to TRBJ2-1; D is ambiguous. The CDR3 is 17 residues long. V dropped 1 base and J dropped 0 bases, with 13 bases sitting between them. Germline V gives CDR1 SGHAT, CDR2 FQNNGV. CDR3 nucleotides: TGTGCCAGCAGCTTAGGGCCGGGCAAGAGCTCCTACAATGAGCAGTTCTTC. This codes for CASSLGPGKSSYNEQFF. Full variable domain (missing parts from reference TRBV11-2 and TRBJ2-1): EAGVAQSPRYKIIEKRQSVAFWCNPISGHATLYWYQQILGQGPKLLIQFQNNGVVDDSQLPKDRFSAERLKGVDSTLKIQPAKLEDSAVYLCASSLGPGKSSYNEQFFGPGTRLTVL.

This clonotype has just a few counts. This chain connects TRBV7-2 to TRBJ1-5; maybe TRBD1 (6 bases). This CDR3 is built from 14 residues. Germline-derived CDR1 and CDR2 are SGHTA and FQGNSA. V dropped 6 bases and J dropped 5 bases, with 14 bases sitting between them. In DNA, the CDR3 is TGTGCCAGCAGTACCAATAGGGGGTATCAGCCCCAGCATTTT. This sequence encodes CASSTNRGYQPQHF.

This sequence joins TRBV7-3 and TRBJ2-1, with D unresolved. V dropped 5 bases and J dropped 6 bases, with 11 bases sitting between them. The CDR3 is 13 amino acids. Germline loops: CDR1 SGHTA, CDR2 FQGTGA. CDR3 sequence: CASSRRPRNEQFF. The CDR3 nucleotides are TGTGCCAGCAGCCGTCGACCGCGCAATGAGCAGTTCTTC.

This chain links TRBV27 with TRBJ2-7; 7 nucleotides align to TRBD1. The CDR3 is made up of 14 amino acids. Germline lookup yields CDR1 MNHEY and CDR2 SMNVEV (reference sequence). The junction had 8 bases not matched to a gene; V was cut back by 6 bases and J by 3 bases. CDR3 in amino acids: CASRIQGTYYEQYF. Here the CDR3 DNA reads TGTGCCAGCAGGATACAGGGGACCTACTACGAGCAGTACTTC.

V gene TRBV4-2 combines with J gene TRBJ1-6; D remains unclear. The germline V gene has CDR1 LGHNA and CDR2 YNFKEQ. V lost 3 bases to trimming and J lost 10 bases, with 10 bases between them. The CDR3 extends over 13 amino acids. The CDR3, as DNA: TGTGCCAGCAGCCAGAGGGTAGTCTCACCCCTCCACTTT. It specifies CASSQRVVSPLHF.

This clonotype was picked up many times. The gene calls are TRBV28 and TRBJ1-5, with unresolved D. The length of the CDR3 is 15 residues. With 9 bases removed from V and 2 bases from J, the gap between germline ends came to 17 bases. Germline V gene sequence: CDR1 MDHEN, CDR2 SYDVKM. The CDR3, as DNA: TGTGCCAGTCATAATAGGGAAAGCGGCAATCAGCCCCAGCATTTT. This translates into CASHNRESGNQPQHF.

The genes are TRBV19 and TRBJ2-5, with no clear D. V was trimmed by 4 bases and J by 2 bases, leaving 5 bases between them. Germline values: CDR1 LNHDA, CDR2 SQIVND (reference sequence). CDR3 length: 12 residues. CDR3 amino acids: CASSKRQETQYF. The CDR3 DNA is TGTGCCAGTAGTAAAAGACAAGAGACCCAGTACTTC.

A remark on this clonotype: This may be a read error, as it is one base from a much larger clone. The chain carries TRBV20-1 and TRBJ2-7; perhaps TRBD2 as D (8 bases). The CDR3 totals 18 residues. CDR1 and CDR2 from the germline V gene are DFQATT and SNEGSKA (reference sequence). CDR3 bases: TGCAGTGCTACCCCCCTTACCCCGACTAGCGTAAAAGGGGGCGAGCACTACTTC. Translating gives CSATPLTPTSVKGGEHYF.

This clonotype was detected ten times or more. The chain has TRBV7-2 and TRBJ2-2, with D hard to call. Deletions cut 2 bases from V and 5 bases from J, with 12 bases between. Germline V gene data show CDR1 as SGHTA and CDR2 as FQGNSA. This CDR3 spans 15 amino acids. The CDR3 loop is CASSLNPMLTGELFF. The CDR3 DNA reads as TGTGCCAGCAGCTTAAATCCCATGCTGACCGGGGAGCTGTTTTTT.

In this sample, this clonotype turned up many times. The V and J genes are TRBV5-1 and TRBJ1-4; the match to TRBD1 covers 9 bases. J gave up 7 bases and V 4 bases, and 8 bases lay outside the gene matches. The V gene's germline CDR1 is SGHRS and CDR2 YFSETQ. There are 15 residues in the CDR3. The CDR3 is CASSRSGQGTEKLFF. CDR3 DNA: TGCGCCAGCAGCCGATCAGGACAGGGGACTGAAAAACTGTTTTTT. Supplemented by reference TRBV5-1 and TRBJ1-4, the full variable domain reads KAGVTQTPRYLIKTRGQQVTLSCSPISGHRSVSWYQQTPGQGLQFLFEYFSETQRNKGNFPGRFSGRQFSNSRSEMNVSTLELGDSALYLCASSRSGQGTEKLFFGSGTQLSVL.

As concerns this clonotype: Germline is not matched at one junction end, which may reflect a read error. The chain couples TRBV5-1 to TRBJ2-2; D is unclear. CDR3 length: 14 residues. Germline V gene sequence: CDR1 SGHRS, CDR2 YFSETQ. The CDR3 region is CASSVAAFTGELFF. The CDR3 region has the DNA TGTGCCAGCAGCGTAGCTGCATTTACCGGGGAGCTGTTTTTT. Full variable domain (missing parts from reference TRBV5-1 and TRBJ2-2): KAGVTQTPRYLIKTRGQQVTLSCSPISGHRSVSWYQQTPGQGLQFLFEYFSETQRNKGNFPGRFSGRQFSNSRSEMNVSTLELGDSALYLCASSVAAFTGELFFGEGSRLTVL.

This sequence joins TRBV20-1 and TRBJ2-1, with 7 bases lining up with TRBD2. CDR1 and CDR2 from the germline V gene are DFQATT and SNEGSKA (reference sequence). Trimming removed 4 bases from V and 3 bases from J; junction bases left unmatched: 9. The CDR3 totals 15 residues. The CDR3 loop is CSAMPGTNFYNEQFF. Here the CDR3 DNA reads TGCAGTGCTATGCCCGGGACTAACTTCTACAATGAGCAGTTCTTC.

DNA for the CDR3: TGCGCCAGCAGCCCGGGACAGGTAGAAAACGAAAAACTGTTTTTT. It is translated as CASSPGQVENEKLFF. This rearrangement joins TRBV4-3 to TRBJ1-4; TRBD1 matches 8 bases. Trimming cost V 4 bases and J 8 bases; bases outside gene matches: 9. Germline CDR1 and CDR2: LGHNA and YSLEER. This CDR3 contains 15 residues.

Concerning this clonotype: A read error may produce the germline difference seen at one junction end. The chain's CDR3 is CCAREAGRGPQHF. CDR3 nucleotide sequence: TGCTGTGCTAGAGAGGCCGGGCGGGGGCCCCAGCATTTT. The rearrangement links TRBV20-1 to TRBJ1-5; D is ambiguous. CDR1 DFQATT and CDR2 SNEGSKA come from the germline V gene (reference sequence). The CDR3 contains 13 residues.

This clonotype has at least ten counts. J is TRBJ2-3 and V is TRBV6-1, with D unclear. The CDR3 consists of 13 residues. V was trimmed by 4 bases and J by 0 bases, leaving 5 bases between them. Per germline, CDR1 MNHNS and CDR2 SASEGT. The CDR3 spells CASSVPSTDTQYF. CDR3 nucleotide sequence: TGTGCCAGCAGTGTACCTAGCACAGATACGCAGTATTTT.

This clonotype was detected many times. The chain couples TRBV20-1 to TRBJ2-7, with 10 bases fitting TRBD2. The CDR3 is 16 amino acids. The trim removed 3 bases at V and 3 bases at J, leaving 11 bases unmatched. The V gene's germline CDR1 is DFQATT and CDR2 SNEGSKA (reference sequence). DNA of the CDR3: TGCAGTGCTAGTATTGCACTAGCGGGACCTCACTACGAGCAGTACTTC. Amino acids: CSASIALAGPHYEQYF.

In its sample, this clonotype was seen a few times. The CDR3 coding sequence is TGTGCCAGCAGCCGCCGGGACCAATACGAGCAGTACTTC. Protein sequence: CASSRRDQYEQYF. The gene calls are TRBV11-2 and TRBJ2-7; D tentatively fits TRBD1 or TRBD2 (5 bases each). The V and J ends lost 5 bases and 4 bases respectively, with 12 bases between them. This CDR3 contains 13 residues. Germline assignment: CDR1 SGHAT and CDR2 FQNNGV.

This clonotype was seen repeatedly, ten times or more. V usage is TRBV6-1 and J usage is TRBJ2-7; the D gene is possibly TRBD2 (6 bases). Germline V gene data show CDR1 as MNHNS and CDR2 as SASEGT. V was pared by 6 bases and J by 1 base, with 19 bases between. The CDR3 is 16 amino acids. CDR3 sequence reads: CASSPSLASVSYEQYF. The CDR3 DNA sequence: TGTGCCAGCAGCCCGTCCCTAGCGAGCGTATCCTACGAGCAGTACTTC.

Many counts were recorded for this clonotype. V usage is TRBV20-1 and J usage is TRBJ2-7; D ambiguous. Germline CDR1 and CDR2: DFQATT and SNEGSKA (reference sequence). V was clipped by 3 bases and J by 0 bases, with 12 bases between them. This CDR3 has 14 residues. The CDR3 coding sequence is TGCAGTGCTAGTTCCCTCGCTCTCTCCTACGAGCAGTACTTC. The encoded protein is CSASSLALSYEQYF.

This clonotype was counted a few times. This chain uses TRBV10-3 with TRBJ2-5, with a tentative D call TRBD2 (6 bases). There are 14 residues in the CDR3. Germline V gene sequence: CDR1 ENHRY, CDR2 SYGVKD. V was clipped by 9 bases and J by 1 base, with 15 bases between them. CDR3 nucleotide sequence: TGTGCCATTAGGGACGGCGGGACCCAAGAGACCCAGTACTTC. Protein product: CAIRDGGTQETQYF.